Reported below is one T cell receptor beta chain. Sequenced by immunoSEQ multiplex PCR; TCRdb stores in-frame clones only, minus some. Of under 100,000 clones listed, around 96% are singletons. The sample is drawn from a study of technical replicates of blood from four donors. The receptor was isolated from a human donor in good health. The sequenced material came from T cells isolated from PBMCs.

The CDR3 protein is CASSPGTSGPYEQYF. The DNA for the CDR3 is TGTGCCAGCAGCCCCGGGACTAGCGGCCCATACGAGCAGTACTTC. The genes are TRBV7-2 and TRBJ2-7, with 11 bases that match TRBD2. Per the germline V gene, CDR1 is SGHTA and CDR2 is FQGNSA. CDR3 size: 15 residues. After removal of 5 bases from V and 4 bases from J, the junction contained 7 bases not matched to a gene. The whole variable domain, filled in from reference TRBV7-2 and TRBJ2-7, reads GAGVSQSPSNKVTEKGKDVELRCDPISGHTALYWYRQSLGQGLEFLIYFQGNSAPDKSGLPSDRFSAERTGGSVSTLTIQRTQQEDSAVYLCASSPGTSGPYEQYFGPGTRLTVT.